The source of this T cell receptor (beta chain) is a study of T cell responses to AZD1222 COVID-19 vaccine. The data were produced by immunoSEQ multiplex PCR, yet TCRdb's version contains in-frame clones alone and is incomplete. The data show some 130,000 clones, with approximately 90% seen just once and 3.5% to 4.5% held by the top ten. Remarks on this clone: Its antigen is undetermined.

This CDR3 spans 13 amino acids. Trimming removed 2 bases from V and 6 bases from J, with 9 bases in between. Germline values: CDR1 SGDLS, CDR2 YYNGEE. Study-wide results and limits: Among spike-specific TCRs, nearly half reportedly target unmutated variant regions. Clonal diversity was possibly underestimated, and the donors were mostly white British, with more females.

Sequenced material: peripheral blood, taken on day 0 of AZD1222 vaccination. The V call is TRBV9, the J call TRBJ2-1; D is ambiguous. This TCR came from an adult in good health. DNA of the CDR3: TGTGCCAGCAGCGTCTTTCCGACCAATGAGCAGTTCTTC. This encodes CASSVFPTNEQFF.